A selection of T cell receptor beta chains follows, all from one sample in a study of T cells after yellow fever vaccination. TCRdb reprocessed the 5' RACE reads via MiXCR and lists one record per CDR3 protein. The sample includes more than 300,000 distinct CDR3 sequences, roughly 10% of them seen just once. Sequences were derived from CD4+ T cells sorted from PBMCs, sampled 45 days after the yellow fever booster vaccination. Receptors were obtained from a man aged 18 to 29 who received the YFV17D yellow fever vaccine. The CDR3 runs from the conserved cysteine through the conserved F or W. The order of the fields is V gene, clone size, CDR3 length, J gene, CDR3 protein. The listing skips clone size in some rows; elsewhere it reads once, few, many or a size class.

>TRBV7-9|NA|14|TRBJ1-2
CASSPLASRRGYTF
>TRBV7-2|few|12|TRBJ1-2
CASNNQGLGYTF
>TRBV6-5|few|14|TRBJ2-7
CASSRTVRGYEQYF
>TRBV20-1|few|12|TRBJ2-3
CSARQLTDTQYF
>TRBV20-1|NA|13|TRBJ2-3
CSGADPSTDTQYF
>TRBV18|NA|14|TRBJ1-2
CASSPTEGAYGYTF
>TRBV6-2/TRBV6-3|NA|14|TRBJ1-5
CASSYQGTIQPQHF
>TRBV20-1|NA|15|TRBJ1-4
CSARDKRATNEKLFF
>TRBV18|NA|15|TRBJ2-3
CASSPRSQGTDTQYF
>TRBV5-1|many|15|TRBJ1-3
CASSRIGQAGNTIYF
>TRBV5-1|NA|15|TRBJ2-1
CASSLSSGGADEQFF
>TRBV7-2|many|13|TRBJ2-4
CASSLIAKNIQYF
>TRBV7-9|many|13|TRBJ1-1
CASSSNTYTEAFF
>TRBV5-6|NA|19|TRBJ2-7
CASSPNSRLRQGWHYEQYF
>TRBV5-6|NA|12|TRBJ1-2
CASSVKYYGYTF
>TRBV3-1|many|16|TRBJ2-4
CASSLNSGTGANIQYF
>TRBV15|few|14|TRBJ1-1
CATSRPPRPTEAFF
>TRBV18|NA|16|TRBJ1-3
CASSPNRGGRGNTIYF
>TRBV6-6|few|14|TRBJ1-2
CASSPRGGYHGYTF
>TRBV20-1|NA|12|TRBJ1-2
CSAPADNYGYTF
>TRBV5-6|few|14|TRBJ1-4
CASSLHGGSEKLFF
>TRBV25-1|NA|13|TRBJ2-3
CASKSPSTDTQYF
>TRBV7-9|few|12|TRBJ1-1
CASTTPGTEAFF
>TRBV6-1|few|16|TRBJ2-1
CASSVLFRNSYNEQFF
>TRBV4-2|NA|16|TRBJ2-3
CASSHPSGGAYDTQYF